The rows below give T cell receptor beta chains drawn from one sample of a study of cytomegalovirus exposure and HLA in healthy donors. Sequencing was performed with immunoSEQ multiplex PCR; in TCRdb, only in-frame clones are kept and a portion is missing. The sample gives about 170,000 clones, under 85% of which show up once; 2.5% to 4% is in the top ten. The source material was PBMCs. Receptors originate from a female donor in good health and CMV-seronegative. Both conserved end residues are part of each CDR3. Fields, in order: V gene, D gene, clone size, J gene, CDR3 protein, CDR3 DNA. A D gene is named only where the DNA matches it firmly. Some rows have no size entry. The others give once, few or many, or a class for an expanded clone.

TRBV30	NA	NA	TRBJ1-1	CASSSGQGGFTEAFF	TGTGCCTCATCCTCAGGTCAGGGAGGGTTCACTGAAGCTTTCTTT
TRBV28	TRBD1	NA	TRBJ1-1	CASRPTGGPVNTEAFF	TGTGCCAGCAGACCAACAGGGGGCCCGGTGAACACTGAAGCTTTCTTT
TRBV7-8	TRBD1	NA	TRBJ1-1	CASRPDRSNTEAFF	TGTGCCAGCAGACCGGACAGGTCTAACACTGAAGCTTTCTTT
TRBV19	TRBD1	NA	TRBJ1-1	CASSYLGQGTSYTEAFF	TGTGCCAGTAGCTACCTTGGACAGGGTACTTCGTACACTGAAGCTTTCTTT
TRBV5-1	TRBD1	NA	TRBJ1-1	CASSWTGRNTEAFF	TGCGCCAGCAGCTGGACAGGTCGGAACACTGAAGCTTTCTTT
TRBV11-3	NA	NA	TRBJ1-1	CASSPGVHTEAFF	TGTGCCAGCAGCCCGGGGGTGCACACTGAAGCTTTCTTT
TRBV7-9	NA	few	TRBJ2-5	CASSVRDRGTEYF	TGTGCCAGCAGCGTGAGGGACAGAGGGACTGAGTACTTC
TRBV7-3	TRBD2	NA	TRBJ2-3	CASSLDGLAGGRGTDTQYF	TGTGCCAGCAGCTTAGACGGACTAGCGGGGGGGCGGGGCACAGATACGCAGTATTTT
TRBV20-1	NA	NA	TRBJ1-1	CSAIRGGEAFF	TGCAGTGCTATCCGGGGGGGTGAAGCTTTCTTT
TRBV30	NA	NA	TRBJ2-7	CAWSVGGTYEQYF	TGTGCCTGGAGTGTAGGGGGAACCTACGAGCAGTACTTC
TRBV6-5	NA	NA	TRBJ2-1	CASSYDPEAAYNEQFF	TGTGCCAGCAGTTACGACCCGGAGGCCGCTTACAATGAGCAGTTCTTC
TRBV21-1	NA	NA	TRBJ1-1	CASSKKGTGRLSEAFF	TGTGCCAGCAGCAAAAAGGGGACAGGGCGACTCTCTGAAGCTTTCTTT
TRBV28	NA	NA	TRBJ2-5	CASRLQETQYF	TGTGCCAGCAGGCTACAAGAGACCCAGTACTTC
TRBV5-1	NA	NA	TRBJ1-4	CASSHNDRSGEKLFF	TGCGCCAGCAGCCACAACGACAGGTCTGGTGAAAAACTGTTTTTT
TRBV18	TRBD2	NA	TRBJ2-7	CASSPAGVAPLAGFYEQYF	TGTGCCAGCTCACCAGCAGGGGTCGCTCCACTAGCGGGCTTCTACGAGCAGTACTTC
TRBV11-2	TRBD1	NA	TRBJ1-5	CASSLNPGQSNQPQHF	TGTGCCAGCAGCTTAAATCCGGGACAGAGCAATCAGCCCCAGCATTTT
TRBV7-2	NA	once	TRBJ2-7	CASSLDVGGAAYEQYF	TGTGCCAGCAGCTTAGATGTCGGAGGGGCGGCCTACGAGCAGTACTTC
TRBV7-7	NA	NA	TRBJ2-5	CASSLGYPPGETQYF	TGTGCTAGCAGCTTAGGGTATCCCCCCGGGGAGACCCAGTACTTC
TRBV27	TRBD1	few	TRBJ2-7	CASSPRDRSSYEQYF	TGTGCCAGCAGTCCTCGGGACAGGAGCTCCTACGAGCAGTACTTC
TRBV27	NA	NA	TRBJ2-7	CATRVLSSYEQYF	TGTGCCACCAGGGTTTTGAGCTCCTACGAGCAGTACTTC